A selection of T cell receptor beta chains follows, all from one sample in a study of cytomegalovirus exposure and HLA in healthy donors. Libraries were prepared by immunoSEQ multiplex PCR; TCRdb keeps only in-frame clonotypes and omits some of them. The sample has approximately 150,000 clones; around 60% are singletons. Sequenced sample: PBMCs. These receptors were obtained from a woman aged 55-75 years in good health and CMV-seropositive. CDR3s include the opening cysteine and the closing phenylalanine or tryptophan. A D gene is named only where the DNA matches it firmly. Size is stated for part of the rows, as once, few or many counts, or as a class when the clone is expanded.

once	TRBD2	TRBV28	TRBJ2-5	TGTGCCAGCAGCCAGTCTAGCGGGAGGGGGATGGAGACCCAGTACTTC	CASSQSSGRGMETQYF
-	-	TRBV19	TRBJ2-5	TGTGCCAGTAGTACTTACGTATTGAAAGCTGAGACCCAGTACTTC	CASSTYVLKAETQYF
-	TRBD2	TRBV5-1	TRBJ2-5	TGCGCCAGCAGCTTGCAGACTAGCGGGAGCAAAGAGACCCAGTACTTC	CASSLQTSGSKETQYF
-	TRBD2	TRBV6-5	TRBJ2-1	TGTGCCAGCACCCGAGCTCTAGCGGGGGGCAATGAGCAGTTCTTC	CASTRALAGGNEQFF
-	-	TRBV30	TRBJ1-5	TGTGCCTGGAGTGTTGGAGGCGGGAATCAGCCCCAGCATTTT	CAWSVGGGNQPQHF
-	TRBD1	TRBV5-1	TRBJ1-1	TGCGCCAGCAGCTTGAACAGGGGCGAAGGAAACACTGAAGCTTTCTTT	CASSLNRGEGNTEAFF
-	-	TRBV28	TRBJ1-4	TGTGCCAGCAGGGCGGCGGGAGGGAGTGAAAAACTGTTTTTT	CASRAAGGSEKLFF
once	-	TRBV29-1	TRBJ2-3	TGCAGCGTTGAAGATCGGAGGAAACGAGGAGATACGCAGTATTTT	CSVEDRRKRGDTQYF
-	TRBD1	TRBV2	TRBJ1-1	TGTGCCAGCAGGGACAGGGGTTCGGGCTCTGAAGCTTTCTTT	CASRDRGSGSEAFF
few	-	TRBV28	TRBJ1-3	TGTGCCAGCAGTTTATCCTCAGGGCCGTCCTCTGGAAACACCATATATTTT	CASSLSSGPSSGNTIYF
-	TRBD2	TRBV27	TRBJ2-7	TGTGCCAGCAGGGGGACTAGAGTACCCTACGAGCAGTACTTC	CASRGTRVPYEQYF
-	-	TRBV9	TRBJ2-7	TGTGCCAGCAGCGTAGTTCCCGGGGGTTACGAGCAGTACTTC	CASSVVPGGYEQYF
-	TRBD2	TRBV28	TRBJ2-1	TGTGCCAGCAGTTGGACTAGCGGGAGGGCCGGGGGCAATGAGCAGTTCTTC	CASSWTSGRAGGNEQFF
-	-	TRBV28	TRBJ1-2	TGTGCCAGCAGTAGCCTCGGGACTGCCAACTATAGCTACACCTTC	CASSSLGTANYSYTF
-	TRBD1	TRBV5-1	TRBJ1-5	TGCGCCAGCAGCCCCGGGGACAGAAATCAGCCCCAGCATTTT	CASSPGDRNQPQHF
-	TRBD2	TRBV18	TRBJ2-1	TGTGCCAGCTCCCGGGGGCTAGCGGGGGAAACCTACAATGAGCAGTTCTTC	CASSRGLAGETYNEQFF
-	-	TRBV28	TRBJ2-1	TGTGCCAGCAGTTTACCCCAACACCGCAATGAGCAGTTCTTC	CASSLPQHRNEQFF
-	TRBD2	TRBV25-1	TRBJ2-5	TGTGCCAGCAGTGAAACCATAGCGGGGGCCGGGGAGACCCAGTACTTC	CASSETIAGAGETQYF
few	-	TRBV4-1	TRBJ1-6	TGCGCCAGCAGCCAAGATGGGAAGGGAAGGGGTTCACCCCTCCACTTT	CASSQDGKGRGSPLHF
-	TRBD1	TRBV18	TRBJ1-4	TGTGCCAGCTCACAGAGTCAGACCGGGACAGGGCTTGAAAAACTGTTTTTT	CASSQSQTGTGLEKLFF
-	-	TRBV10-3	TRBJ2-7	TGTGCCATCAGTGAGTCGCCTAGTAGTAGCTCCGAGCAGTACTTC	CAISESPSSSSEQYF
-	-	TRBV5-1	TRBJ2-7	TGCGCCAGCAGCCCCCGAGTAGAGAGCTCCTACGAGCAGTACTTC	CASSPRVESSYEQYF
-	TRBD1	TRBV5-4	TRBJ1-1	TGTGCCAGCAGCTCTGACAGGGGGCAGATTGTATCGAGCACTGAAGCTTTCTTT	CASSSDRGQIVSSTEAFF
-	-	TRBV27	TRBJ2-2	TGTGCCAGCAGTTTGGTTAGATTTAACACCGGGGAGCTGTTTTTT	CASSLVRFNTGELFF
-	-	TRBV19	TRBJ2-1	TGTGCCAGTAATACCGGGACTTCAAATGAGCAGTTCTTC	CASNTGTSNEQFF
-	TRBD2	TRBV9	TRBJ2-3	TGTGCCAGCAGCCTCGGACTAGCTGCTAGCACAGATACGCAGTATTTT	CASSLGLAASTDTQYF
-	-	TRBV9	TRBJ2-1	TGTGCCAGCGGGAGCTCCTACAATGAGCAGTTCTTC	CASGSSYNEQFF
-	-	TRBV6-5	TRBJ1-1	TGTGCCAGCAGTTACTGGACTGACACTGAAGCTTTCTTT	CASSYWTDTEAFF
few	TRBD2	TRBV25-1	TRBJ2-1	TGTGCCAGCAGTGACGATCGGACTAGCGGGCCTCTCAGGGATGAGCAGTTCTTC	CASSDDRTSGPLRDEQFF
-	-	TRBV19	TRBJ1-2	TGTGCCAGTAGTATTTCTCTCGATTACTATCAAAGGGGCTACACCTTC	CASSISLDYYQRGYTF
-	-	TRBV4-3	TRBJ2-5	TGCGCCAGCAGCCAAGGACTGGGGGGGGCGGAGACCCAGTACTTC	CASSQGLGGAETQYF
-	-	TRBV5-1	TRBJ1-4	TGCGCCAGCAGCTTGGCCGGTGGCGCCAGGGTCGGTGAAAAACTGTTTTTT	CASSLAGGARVGEKLFF
-	-	TRBV7-6	TRBJ1-5	TGTGCCAGCAGCTTAGCGTTCGGTACAGGTTCCCGGAAATATAGCAATCAGCCCCAGCATTTT	CASSLAFGTGSRKYSNQPQHF
-	-	TRBV28	TRBJ2-4	TGTGCCAGCAGTTCCCAGTTTCCCGGGAACATTCAGTACTTC	CASSSQFPGNIQYF
-	-	TRBV19	TRBJ1-1	TGTGCCAGTAGTATGGGGGGTTTGCTGAACACTGAAGCTTTCTTT	CASSMGGLLNTEAFF
-	-	TRBV4-3	TRBJ1-1	TGCGCCAGCAGCCAAGATGCGGCGCAGGGTGGGACTGAAGCTTTCTTT	CASSQDAAQGGTEAFF
few	-	TRBV5-1	TRBJ2-7	TGCGCCAGCAGCTTAGGGGCTGGATTACGCGAGCAGTACTTC	CASSLGAGLREQYF
-	-	TRBV5-1	TRBJ2-7	TGCGCCAGCAGTCTCCCGGCCTACGAGCAGTACTTC	CASSLPAYEQYF
few	TRBD1	TRBV11-1	TRBJ2-5	TGTGCCAGCAGCCGTGGGACAGGGGAAAAGACCCAGTACTTC	CASSRGTGEKTQYF
-	TRBD2	TRBV7-9	TRBJ2-3	TGTGCCAGCAGCTCATCTAGCGGGGCAAACACAGATACGCAGTATTTT	CASSSSSGANTDTQYF
few	-	TRBV28	TRBJ2-7	TGTGCCAGCAGTCCCACAGGTTCGTCCTACGAGCAGTACTTC	CASSPTGSSYEQYF
-	-	TRBV6-1	TRBJ2-7	TGTGCCAGCAGTGTGAGCTTCTACGAGCAGTACTTC	CASSVSFYEQYF
-	TRBD1	TRBV4-2	TRBJ2-2	TGTGCCAGCAGCTCACAGGGGGCGATCACCGGGGAGCTGTTTTTT	CASSSQGAITGELFF
-	TRBD1	TRBV6-5	TRBJ1-2	TGTGCCAGCAGTAAAGGACAGGTTGCTAACTATGGCTACACCTTC	CASSKGQVANYGYTF
-	TRBD2	TRBV28	TRBJ2-1	TGTGCCAGCAGCTTAGCGGGAGTGGATTACAATGAGCAGTTCTTC	CASSLAGVDYNEQFF
-	-	TRBV15	TRBJ2-5	TGTGCCACCAGCAGAGGTTTTGCAGAGGTGCAAGAGACCCAGTACTTC	CATSRGFAEVQETQYF
few	-	TRBV7-8	TRBJ1-2	TGTGCCAGCAACCCCGCGGGTCCCGGCTATGGCTACACCTTC	CASNPAGPGYGYTF
-	TRBD2	TRBV7-2	TRBJ2-1	TGTGCCAGCACCCCGGGGACTAGCGGCGACAATGAGCAGTTCTTC	CASTPGTSGDNEQFF
-	TRBD2	TRBV5-1	TRBJ2-1	TGCGCCAGCAGCTTGATAGCTAGCGGCTCCTACAATGAGCAGTTCTTC	CASSLIASGSYNEQFF